The 12 T cell receptor beta chains presented below share a single source sample, sequenced in a study of T-cell memory formation after mild COVID-19. TCRdb re-called the 5' RACE reads through MiXCR, storing one row per CDR3 protein. Of 250,000 to 350,000 distinct CDR3 sequences listed, more than 13% were seen once; the top ten hold approximately 22%. The sequenced sample was PBMCs or a T cell subset sorted from them (not recorded which). The receptors stem from a man aged 18 to 29 who had mild COVID-19 (a few samples of this study predate the infection). Cell type and time point are not known.

This chain uses TRBV3-1 with TRBJ1-5; D not certain. The CDR3 is 15 residues long. V was shortened by 4 bases and J by 7 bases, with 17 bases between the two germline ends. Germline CDR1 is LGHDT and CDR2 is YNNKEL (reference sequence). The chain's CDR3 is CASSPSSIRRQPQHF. In DNA, the CDR3 is TGTGCCAGCAGCCCCTCCTCAATAAGGCGCCAGCCCCAGCATTTT.

This rearrangement joins TRBV4-3 to TRBJ2-6; D is possibly TRBD1 (7 bases). The V end was cut by 4 bases, the J end by 6 bases, with 28 bases between. The CDR3 length is 20 residues. Germline loops: CDR1 LGHNA, CDR2 YSLEER. CDR3 sequence: CASSPNYPRPGGLEANVLTF. The CDR3 coding sequence is TGCGCCAGCAGCCCGAATTACCCCAGGCCAGGGGGACTCGAGGCCAACGTCCTGACTTTC.

This chain joins TRBV6-2 or TRBV6-3 and TRBJ2-3; D uncertain. CDR3 size: 13 residues. Germline assignment: CDR1 MNHEY and CDR2 SVGEGT. Trimming cost V 8 bases and J 8 bases, with 17 bases left between them. The CDR3 sequence: CASSVVEQGTQYF. The CDR3 coding sequence is TGTGCCAGCTCCGTCGTGGAGCAAGGTACGCAGTATTTT.

V usage is TRBV30 and J usage is TRBJ1-2, with 7 bases that match TRBD1. With 3 bases clipped from V and 4 bases from J, the junction kept 8 bases outside the gene matches. The CDR3 has 14 residues. Germline V gene sequence: CDR1 GTSNPN, CDR2 SVGIG (reference sequence). The CDR3 sequence: CAWRTPGGFYGYTF. The CDR3, as DNA: TGTGCCTGGAGGACCCCAGGGGGTTTCTATGGCTACACCTTC.

This clonotype has at least ten counts. The chain links TRBV9 to TRBJ2-3; D may correspond to TRBD1 or TRBD2 (5 bases each). The V end was cut by 7 bases, the J end by 2 bases, with 14 bases between. Looked up from germline, CDR1 is SGDLS and CDR2 is YYNGEE. The CDR3 has 14 residues. The CDR3 loop is CASSFRDATDTQYF. The CDR3 DNA sequence: TGTGCCAGCTCTTTCCGGGACGCCACAGATACGCAGTATTTT.

This clonotype was observed a few times. The chain employs TRBV7-2 and TRBJ2-1; 8 nucleotides line up with TRBD2. J lost 7 bases, V lost 3 bases, and 8 bases had no gene match. CDR3 length: 15 residues. The germline CDR1 and CDR2 sequences are SGHTA and FQGNSA. The CDR3 loop reads CASSFSGGPENEQFF. DNA for the CDR3: TGTGCCAGCAGCTTTTCGGGGGGGCCCGAAAATGAGCAGTTCTTC. Filled out from reference TRBV7-2 and TRBJ2-1, the complete variable domain reads GAGVSQSPSNKVTEKGKDVELRCDPISGHTALYWYRQSLGQGLEFLIYFQGNSAPDKSGLPSDRFSAERTGGSVSTLTIQRTQQEDSAVYLCASSFSGGPENEQFFGPGTRLTVL.

CDR3 residues: CASSFRGQQRHEQFF. CDR3 nucleotide sequence: TGTGCCAGCAGCTTTCGAGGGCAGCAACGACATGAGCAGTTCTTC. The chain employs TRBV7-9 and TRBJ2-1; TRBD2 might be the D (5 bases). CDR3 length: 15 residues. With 3 bases removed from V and 8 bases from J, the gap between germline ends came to 17 bases. Per germline, CDR1 SEHNR and CDR2 FQNEAQ (reference sequence). Full variable domain (missing parts from reference TRBV7-9 and TRBJ2-1): DTGVSQNPRHKITKRGQNVTFRCDPISEHNRLYWYRQTLGQGPEFLTYFQNEAQLEKSRLLSDRFSAERPKGSFSTLEIQRTEQGDSAMYLCASSFRGQQRHEQFFGPGTRLTVL.

CDR3 in amino acids: CASSTDRGGETQYF. CDR3 DNA sequence: TGTGCCAGCAGCACCGACAGGGGAGGAGAGACCCAGTACTTC. The chain joins TRBV7-2 to TRBJ2-5, with TRBD1 matching 8 bases. The ends lost 5 bases at V and 4 bases at J; junction bases unmatched: 6. There are 14 residues in the CDR3. CDR1 is SGHTA and CDR2 is FQGNSA in the germline V gene.

This clonotype has at least ten counts. The chain employs TRBV7-8 and TRBJ2-7; perhaps TRBD2 as D (6 bases). Germline CDR1 is SGHVS and CDR2 is FQNEAQ. CDR3 length: 13 amino acids. Trimming removed 3 bases at V and 7 bases at J, with 13 bases between. The CDR3 here is CASSFGDSREQYV. The CDR3 nucleotides are TGTGCCAGCAGCTTCGGGGACTCCCGGGAGCAGTACGTC.

The table lists this clonotype with many counts. This rearrangement joins TRBV4-3 to TRBJ2-1; 11 nucleotides match TRBD2. The CDR3 is made up of 16 amino acids. V shed 1 base and J 7 bases; nucleotides not matched to a gene: 6. The germline V gene encodes CDR1 LGHNA and CDR2 YSLEER. The CDR3 is CASSQVGLAVLNEQFF. In DNA form, the CDR3 reads TGCGCCAGCAGCCAAGTGGGACTAGCGGTTCTTAATGAGCAGTTCTTC.

This clonotype was detected many times. The V gene is TRBV12-3 or TRBV12-4, the J gene TRBJ2-1; D might be TRBD1 or TRBD2, each matching 5 bases. The CDR3 contains 14 residues. The V gene lost 6 bases and the J gene lost 8 bases, with 17 bases spanning the gap. The CDR3 region has the DNA TGTGCCAGCAGCCACCGGGACCGCGGGCATGAGCAGTTCTTC. Its translation is CASSHRDRGHEQFF.

The chain links TRBV5-1 to TRBJ2-7; TRBD2 agrees at 7 bases. Per germline, CDR1 SGHRS and CDR2 YFSETQ. J gave up 5 bases and V 3 bases, and 8 bases lay outside the gene matches. There are 14 residues in the CDR3. In DNA form, the CDR3 reads TGCGCCAGCAGCTCCCGGACTAGGGCCGACGAGCAGTACTTC. Residues: CASSSRTRADEQYF.